What follows describes a single T cell receptor (beta chain). Its target is unknown. The data derive from a study of cytomegalovirus exposure and HLA in healthy donors. Study summary: In a previous analysis, 117 million unique TCR beta sequences were found from 150 million to 200 million T cells. The study placed 70% to 85% of its 350 to 400 genotyped donors in the Caucasian-associated ancestry cluster.

The PCR ran on 60 Vbeta and 13 Jbeta primers. Only in-frame clones appear in the TCRdb table, and some are missing; sequencing was by immunoSEQ multiplex PCR. Among roughly 190,000 clones listed, roughly 80% were seen once. Germline V gene sequence: CDR1 MNHNS, CDR2 SASEGT. Trimming stripped 8 bases from V and 2 bases from J, with 19 bases between. The CDR3 loop spans 15 amino acids. Findings and caveats of the study: Common viral pathogens were later found to be apparently linked to several of the most significant clusters.

Nominally healthy donors were sampled, though unrecorded immune exposures were likely. The sequence was obtained from a woman aged 18 to 35 in good health and CMV-seronegative. The chain recombines TRBV6-1 with TRBJ2-7; D not resolved. Sequences were obtained from PBMCs. The CDR3 region has the DNA TGTGCCAGCCTCCACGCGGAGCCGCACGCCTACGAGCAGTACTTC. Its protein is CASLHAEPHAYEQYF.